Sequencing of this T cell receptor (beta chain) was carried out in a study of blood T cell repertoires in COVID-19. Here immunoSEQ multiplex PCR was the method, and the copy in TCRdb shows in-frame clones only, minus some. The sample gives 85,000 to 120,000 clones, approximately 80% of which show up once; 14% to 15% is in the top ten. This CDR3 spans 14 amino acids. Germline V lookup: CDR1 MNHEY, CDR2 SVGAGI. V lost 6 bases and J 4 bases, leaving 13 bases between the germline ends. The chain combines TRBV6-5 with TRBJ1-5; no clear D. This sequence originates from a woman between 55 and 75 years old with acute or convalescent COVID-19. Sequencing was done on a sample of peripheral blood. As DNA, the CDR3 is TGTGCCAGCAGCCCAATGACGGGGAATCAGCCCCAGCATTTT. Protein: CASSPMTGNQPQHF.